This TCR beta chain was profiled in a study of shared clonotypes between healthy human individuals. A note on this clone: Its antigen is still unknown.

CDR1 is LNHDA, CDR2 SQIVND, per germline (reference sequence). V lost 5 bases, J lost 7 bases, and 8 bases stayed unmatched. The CDR3 extends over 14 amino acids. Study outcomes and limitations: Limited genetic and exposure-history diversity came from having few donors. Some naive CD4 clonotypes, around 5%, turned up in common across several donors.

Each PCR replicate from the sorted subsets contained about 180 ng DNA, which is about 30,000 T cell genomes. Clones were sequenced by immunoSEQ multiplex PCR, and TCRdb holds only the in-frame ones, with some missing. Here the sample spans around 2.5 million clones, approximately 93% being singletons. This chain connects TRBV19 to TRBJ1-5; TRBD1 agrees at 7 bases. This sequence was found in a man between 18 and 29 years old in good health. Some clones in this sample may be carry-over from other donors' samples. The sequenced sample was naive CD4+ T cells from PBMCs. Sample subset: CD45RA+ positively selected. CDR3 nucleotides: TGTGCCAGTAGTCCTGACAGGGTTTACCAGCCCCAGCATTTT. Translating gives CASSPDRVYQPQHF.